This paragraph reports one T cell receptor beta chain. Its recognized antigen is unknown. The germline V gene sets CDR1 to KGHSH and CDR2 to LQKENI. The CDR3 goes from the cysteine to the phenylalanine over 14 residues. No DNA is recorded. Library generation was performed with 5' RACE. Preparation of each TCR library used approximately 3,500 ng of total RNA. For each sample, cDNA was synthesized in eight separate reactions using SMARTScribe reverse transcriptase. During cDNA synthesis, unique molecular identifiers containing a 6-nucleotide sample barcode were introduced by template switching. Two nested PCRs of about 16 and 10 cycles amplified the TCRalpha and TCRbeta cDNA, and bead purification followed each PCR. Before amplification, cDNA was treated with uracil DNA-glycosylase and purified using the QIAquick PCR purification kit. The second PCR added Illumina TruSeq-compatible adapters along with sample-specific barcodes. TapeStation and Qubit were used to check library quality and concentration, and about 5.2 ng of each library went into the pool. Sequencing of pooled libraries was carried out on an Illumina HiSeq2500 single-index Rapid Run using 2 x 100 bp reads and custom sequencing primers. On the study's bioinformatics: MiGEC version 1.2.6 was used for UMI-based consensus assembly to correct PCR and sequencing errors. MiXCR version 2.1.1 was used to carry out V(D)J alignment, clonotype assembly and CDR3 extraction. To normalise gene usage, clonotype sharing and MAIT/NKT TCR abundance, the top 1000, 10 000 and 20 000 clonotypes in each sample were analysed. After downsampling to 27 000 UMIs, diversity was calculated as the inverse Simpson index using the vegan R package. Paired Mann-Whitney U tests were applied to discordant twin pairs, with Benjamini-Hochberg correction for multiple testing. TCRdb reprocessed the raw reads; every CDR3 protein sequence is a single record, and DNA is not supplied. These V and J calls derive from TCRdb rather than the authors' analysis. The sample table gives 420,000 or so distinct CDR3 sequences. Together, the top ten hold 2.4% of the sample.

A roughly 2.7 ml peripheral blood sample was drawn into PAXgene tubes per donor and stored at -80°C. Total RNA was isolated from whole blood with the PAXgene blood miRNA kit on an automated QIAcube, without T cell sorting. Deep TCRalpha and TCRbeta repertoire profiling with unique molecular barcoding was performed on peripheral blood of monozygotic twin pairs concordant or discordant for inflammatory bowel disease. Smoking habits were recorded for all twin pairs, and individuals were classified as current, former or never smokers. The data derive from a study of monozygotic twins with inflammatory bowel disease (dated by TCRdb to about 2019). For the study in its entirety: A total of approximately 28 monozygotic twin pairs were included in the full study, comprising nine German pairs (four IBD-concordant, five IBD-discordant) and 19 IBD-discordant Danish pairs. Each individual had, on average, about 151 000 unique TCRalpha sequences and 181 000 unique TCRbeta sequences available for analysis. Disease-associated traits were sought mainly through comparisons between IBD patients and their genetically identical healthy co-twins within discordant pairs. Overall study results and their limits: No single strong signal or clonotype linked to IBD turned up in the results, so the idea that one exists was not supported. TCRbeta repertoire diversity, by inverse Simpson index, was decreased in IBD patients compared with their healthy co-twins. Because patients were on differing immunosuppressive treatments, the repertoires may have picked up extra background noise and inter-individual variability. No difference in repertoire similarity was observed between concordant and discordant twins, possibly owing to limited statistical power. Compared with healthy twins, IBD patients had fewer clonotypes in common with other individuals, a difference most pronounced in patients showing signs of disease activity. The analysis was unable to tell different T cell subtypes apart.

The source is a human donor with ulcerative colitis or Crohn's disease, or a healthy co-twin of an affected twin (not recorded which). The rearranged chain carries TRBV18 and TRBJ1-1; TCRdb proposes TRBD1, but this gene call is untestable without DNA. Sequenced material: blood. The CDR3 amino acid sequence is: CASSPRQGGTEAFF.